A single sample gave rise to the 9 T cell receptor beta chains below, sequenced in a study of identical twins. Each CDR3 protein gets one entry after TCRdb re-called the 5' RACE reads with MiXCR. This repertoire shows about 530,000 distinct CDR3 sequences, approximately 14% found once; its top ten account for around 0.4%. These records were also assigned to another study, of yellow fever vaccine responses in identical twins.

Sample: CD4+ T cells sorted from blood. The receptors shown here come from a woman between 18 and 29 years old in good health.

This clonotype appeared a few times. V and J are TRBV6-1 and TRBJ2-5; TRBD1 might be the D (6 bases). CDR1 and CDR2 (germline): MNHNS, SASEGT. The V and J ends lost 3 bases and 6 bases respectively, with 23 bases between them. This CDR3 spans 17 amino acids. The CDR3 DNA follows: TGTGCCAGCAGTGAGTTTGATTCTGGGGGCGGAAGGAAGACCCAGTACTTC. Translating gives CASSEFDSGGGRKTQYF.

The chain couples TRBV18 to TRBJ2-3; 14 nucleotides agree with TRBD2. The CDR3 has 16 amino acids. V shed 3 bases, J shed 7 bases, and the junction held 6 bases outside the gene matches. Germline V gene lookup returns CDR1 KGHSH and CDR2 LQKENI. CDR3 sequence (DNA): TGTGCCAGCTCACCCCCGACTAGCGGGGGGGCAAATACGCAGTATTTT. Its protein is CASSPPTSGGANTQYF.

The chain employs TRBV7-8 and TRBJ1-2; maybe TRBD1 (5 bases). The CDR3 extends over 14 amino acids. The V end was cut by 0 bases, the J end by 10 bases, with 15 bases between. Germline V gives CDR1 SGHVS, CDR2 FQNEAQ. As DNA, the CDR3 is TGTGCCAGCAGCTTAGCTGCCCCTCAGGGACCCTACACCTTC. Translation: CASSLAAPQGPYTF.

In DNA, the CDR3 is TGCAGTGCTGAGCCTCGGGACGCCGGGGACGTC. Its protein product is CSAEPRDAGDV. The genes are TRBV20-1 and TRBJ2-7; the D call may be TRBD1 or TRBD2 (5 bases each). The CDR3 runs 11 residues. Looked up from germline, CDR1 is DFQATT and CDR2 is SNEGSKA (reference sequence).

V usage is TRBV12-3 or TRBV12-4 and J usage is TRBJ2-5, with 9 bases matching TRBD2. This CDR3 region has 15 residues. Trimming removed 3 bases from V and 5 bases from J; junction bases left unmatched: 7. CDR3 nucleotide sequence: TGTGCCAGCAGTTTCTTAGCGGGGGTGGTGGAGACCCAGTACTTC. It yields the protein CASSFLAGVVETQYF.

The genes are TRBV27 and TRBJ2-5, with D perhaps TRBD1 (5 bases). The CDR3 loop spans 17 amino acids. Looked up from germline, CDR1 is MNHEY and CDR2 is SMNVEV (reference sequence). The V end was cut by 2 bases, the J end by 1 base, with 17 bases between. In nucleotides, the CDR3 is TGTGCCAGCAGTTTAAGGTCCACAGTAAGGGGCCAAGAGACCCAGTACTTC. Translated: CASSLRSTVRGQETQYF.

The chain recombines TRBV12-3 or TRBV12-4 with TRBJ2-3, with 7 bases identical to TRBD2. Trimming cost V 2 bases and J 3 bases; bases outside gene matches: 14. This CDR3 spans 18 amino acids. The CDR3 bases are TGTGCCAGCAGTTTACGCGCGGGAGTACCACCCGGGACAGATACGCAGTATTTT. Its translation: CASSLRAGVPPGTDTQYF.

The rearrangement joins TRBV20-1 to TRBJ1-1, with a tentative D call TRBD1 (5 bases). The CDR3 has 14 amino acids. Looked up from germline, CDR1 is DFQATT and CDR2 is SNEGSKA (reference sequence). V was clipped by 1 base and J by 4 bases, with 13 bases between them. In nucleotides, the CDR3 is TGCAGTGCTAGAGGAGTTTCGGGGCGCACTGAAGCTTTCTTT. Encoded protein: CSARGVSGRTEAFF.

This chain links TRBV4-1 with TRBJ1-2, with a weak D call TRBD1 (6 bases). The V end was cut by 6 bases, the J end by 13 bases, with 24 bases between. Germline V gene lookup returns CDR1 MGHRA and CDR2 YSYEKL. The CDR3 loop spans 14 amino acids. This CDR3 is CASRLGYRDSDCTF. DNA of the CDR3: TGCGCCAGCAGGCTAGGATACAGGGATTCCGATTGCACCTTC.